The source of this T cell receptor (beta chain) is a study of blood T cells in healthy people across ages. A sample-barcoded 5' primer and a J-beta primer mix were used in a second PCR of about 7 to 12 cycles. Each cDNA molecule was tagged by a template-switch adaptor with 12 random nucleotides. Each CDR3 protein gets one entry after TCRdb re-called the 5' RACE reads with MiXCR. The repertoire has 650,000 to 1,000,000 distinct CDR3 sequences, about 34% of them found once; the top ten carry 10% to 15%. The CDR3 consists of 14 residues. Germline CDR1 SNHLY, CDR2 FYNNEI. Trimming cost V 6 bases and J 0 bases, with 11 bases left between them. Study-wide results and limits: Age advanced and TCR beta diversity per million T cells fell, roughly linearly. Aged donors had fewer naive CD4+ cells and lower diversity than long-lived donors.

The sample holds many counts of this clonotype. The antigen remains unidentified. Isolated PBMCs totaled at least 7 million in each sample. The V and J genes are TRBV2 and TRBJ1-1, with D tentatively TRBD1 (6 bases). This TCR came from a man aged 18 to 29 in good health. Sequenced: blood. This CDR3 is CASSPDSLNTEAFF. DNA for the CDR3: TGTGCCAGCAGCCCGGACAGTCTGAACACTGAAGCTTTCTTT.